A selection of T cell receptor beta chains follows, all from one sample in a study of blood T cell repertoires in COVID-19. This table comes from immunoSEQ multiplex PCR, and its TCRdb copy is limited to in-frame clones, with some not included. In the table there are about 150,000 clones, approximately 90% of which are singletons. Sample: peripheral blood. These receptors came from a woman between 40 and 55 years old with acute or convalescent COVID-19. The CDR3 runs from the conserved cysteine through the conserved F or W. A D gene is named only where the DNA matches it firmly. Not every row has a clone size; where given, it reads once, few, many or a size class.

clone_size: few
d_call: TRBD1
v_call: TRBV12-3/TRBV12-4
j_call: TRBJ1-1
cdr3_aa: CASRSTGGTEAFF
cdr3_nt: TGTGCCAGCAGGTCGACAGGGGGCACTGAAGCTTTCTTT

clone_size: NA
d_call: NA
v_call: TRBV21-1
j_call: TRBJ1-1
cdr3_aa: CASRINWRGLVGTEAFF
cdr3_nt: TGTGCCAGCAGAATCAACTGGAGGGGCCTAGTGGGCACTGAAGCTTTCTTT

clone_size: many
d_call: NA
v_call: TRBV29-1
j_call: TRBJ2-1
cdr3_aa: CSVVTYRVGYEQFF
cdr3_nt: TGCAGCGTCGTAACCTACAGGGTTGGCTATGAGCAGTTCTTC

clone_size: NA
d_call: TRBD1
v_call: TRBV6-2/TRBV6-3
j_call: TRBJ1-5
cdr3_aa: CASSYGDRNQPQHF
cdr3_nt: TGTGCCAGCAGTTACGGGGACAGGAATCAGCCCCAGCATTTT

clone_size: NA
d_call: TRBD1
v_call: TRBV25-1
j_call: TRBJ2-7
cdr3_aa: CASSGDSSVPFF
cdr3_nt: TGTGCCAGCAGTGGGGACAGCTCCGTCCCTTTTTTC

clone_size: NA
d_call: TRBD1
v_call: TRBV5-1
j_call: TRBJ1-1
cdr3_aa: CASSSDPGTANTEAFF
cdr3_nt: TGCGCCAGCAGCTCAGACCCCGGGACAGCTAACACTGAAGCTTTCTTT

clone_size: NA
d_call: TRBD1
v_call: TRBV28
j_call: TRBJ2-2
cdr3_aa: CASSLGTGLTGELFF
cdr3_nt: TGTGCCAGCAGTTTAGGGACAGGGTTAACCGGGGAGCTGTTTTTT

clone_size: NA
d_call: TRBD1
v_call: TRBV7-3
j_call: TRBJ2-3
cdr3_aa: CASSDREKDTQYF
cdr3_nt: TGTGCCAGCAGCGACAGGGAAAAGGATACGCAGTATTTT

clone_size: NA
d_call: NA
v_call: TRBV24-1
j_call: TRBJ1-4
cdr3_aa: CATSETVGTEKLFF
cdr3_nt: TGTGCCACCAGTGAAACAGTCGGAACCGAAAAACTGTTTTTT

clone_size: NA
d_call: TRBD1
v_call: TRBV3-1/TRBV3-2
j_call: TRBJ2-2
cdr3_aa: CASTRLRDRAGELFF
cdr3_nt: TGTGCCAGCACCAGGCTCCGGGACAGGGCCGGGGAGCTGTTTTTT

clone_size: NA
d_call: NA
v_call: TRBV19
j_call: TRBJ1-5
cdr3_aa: CASSLRGNSQPQHF
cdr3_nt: TGTGCCAGTAGTCTGCGGGGTAACAGTCAGCCCCAGCATTTT

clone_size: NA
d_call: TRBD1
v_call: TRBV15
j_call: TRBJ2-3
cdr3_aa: CATSSRDRADTQYF
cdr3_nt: TGTGCCACCAGCAGCCGGGACAGGGCTGATACGCAGTATTTT

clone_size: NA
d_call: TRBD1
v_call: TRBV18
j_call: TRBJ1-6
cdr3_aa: CASSPGTGSSPLHF
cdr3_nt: TGTGCCAGCTCACCTGGGACAGGGAGTTCACCCCTCCACTTT

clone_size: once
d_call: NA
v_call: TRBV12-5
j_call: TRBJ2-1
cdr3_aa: CASGLEGEFNEQFF
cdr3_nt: TGTGCTAGTGGTTTGGAGGGGGAGTTCAATGAGCAGTTCTTC

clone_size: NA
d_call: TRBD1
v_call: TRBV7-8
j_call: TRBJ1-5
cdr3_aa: CASSSHPVDRPNQPQHF
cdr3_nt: TGTGCCAGCAGCTCCCACCCCGTGGACAGGCCGAATCAGCCCCAGCATTTT

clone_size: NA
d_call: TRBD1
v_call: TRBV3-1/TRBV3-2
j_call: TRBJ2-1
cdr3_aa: CASSPSRDRGNNEQFF
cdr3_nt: TGTGCCAGCAGCCCCTCGCGGGACAGGGGCAACAATGAGCAGTTCTTC

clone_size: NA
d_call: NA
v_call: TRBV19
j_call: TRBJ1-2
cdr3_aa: CASTNIQGKSYGYTF
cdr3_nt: TGTGCCAGTACCAATATCCAGGGCAAATCCTATGGCTACACCTTC

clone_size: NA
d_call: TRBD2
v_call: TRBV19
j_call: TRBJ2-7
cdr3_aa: CASRNILAGDHEQYF
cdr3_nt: TGTGCCAGTAGAAACATCCTGGCGGGAGACCACGAGCAGTACTTC

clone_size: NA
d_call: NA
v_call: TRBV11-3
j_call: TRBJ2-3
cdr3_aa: CASSLTFTGLNTDTQYF
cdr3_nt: TGTGCCAGCAGCTTAACCTTCACGGGATTAAACACAGATACGCAGTATTTT

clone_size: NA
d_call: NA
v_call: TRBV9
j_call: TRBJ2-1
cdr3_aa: CASSVGLQRNDNEQFF
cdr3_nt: TGTGCCAGCAGCGTAGGACTTCAGAGGAATGACAATGAGCAGTTCTTC

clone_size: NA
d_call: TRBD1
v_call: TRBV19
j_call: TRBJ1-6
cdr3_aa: CASSSQTGVRSPLHF
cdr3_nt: TGTGCCAGTAGTTCCCAGACAGGGGTAAGATCACCCCTCCACTTT

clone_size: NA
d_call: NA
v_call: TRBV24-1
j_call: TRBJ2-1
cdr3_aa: CATSDSGDEQFF
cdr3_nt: TGTGCCACCAGTGATTCGGGTGATGAGCAGTTCTTC

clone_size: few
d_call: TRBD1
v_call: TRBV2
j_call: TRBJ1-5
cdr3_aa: CASRMDRGSNQPQHF
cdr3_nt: TGTGCCAGCAGAATGGACAGGGGTAGCAATCAGCCCCAGCATTTT

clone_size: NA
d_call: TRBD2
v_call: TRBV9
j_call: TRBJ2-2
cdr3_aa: CASSVRGTSGTNTGELFF
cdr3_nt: TGTGCCAGCAGCGTACGGGGGACTAGCGGAACGAACACCGGGGAGCTGTTTTTT

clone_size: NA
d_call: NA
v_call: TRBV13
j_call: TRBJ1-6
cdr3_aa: CASSFDRQNSPLHF
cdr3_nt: TGTGCCAGCAGCTTCGATAGACAAAATTCACCCCTCCACTTT

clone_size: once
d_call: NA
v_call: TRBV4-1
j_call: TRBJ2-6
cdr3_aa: CASSRTVIGANVLTF
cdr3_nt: TGCGCCAGCAGCCGAACAGTGATTGGGGCCAACGTCCTGACTTTC

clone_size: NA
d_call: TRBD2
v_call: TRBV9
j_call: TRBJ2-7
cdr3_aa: CASSEGTSTLLYF
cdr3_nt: TGTGCCAGCAGCGAAGGGACTAGCACGCTCTTGTACTTC

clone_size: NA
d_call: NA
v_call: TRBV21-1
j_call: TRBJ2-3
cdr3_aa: CASSKAKTSTFDTQYF
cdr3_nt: TGTGCCAGCAGCAAAGCGAAGACTAGTACTTTCGATACGCAGTATTTT

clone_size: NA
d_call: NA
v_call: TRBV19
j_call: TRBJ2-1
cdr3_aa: CASSIPETGYNEQFF
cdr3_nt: TGTGCCAGTAGTATACCCGAGACAGGTTACAATGAGCAGTTCTTC

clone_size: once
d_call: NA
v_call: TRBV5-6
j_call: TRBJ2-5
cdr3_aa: CASSLYLQGTQETQYF
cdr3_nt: TGTGCCAGCAGCTTGTATTTACAGGGAACCCAAGAGACCCAGTACTTC

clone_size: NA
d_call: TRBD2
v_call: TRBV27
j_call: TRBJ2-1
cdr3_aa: CASSSPGLAGGRGFF
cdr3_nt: TGTGCCAGCAGTTCTCCGGGACTAGCGGGGGGAAGGGGGTTCTTC

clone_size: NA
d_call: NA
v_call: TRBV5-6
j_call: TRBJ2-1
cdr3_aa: CASSLGGRISYNEQFF
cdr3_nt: TGTGCCAGCAGCTTGGGAGGCAGAATCTCCTACAATGAGCAGTTCTTC

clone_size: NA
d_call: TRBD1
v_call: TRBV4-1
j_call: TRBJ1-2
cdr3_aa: CASSQERFPGQGGGYTF
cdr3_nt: TGCGCCAGCAGCCAAGAGCGTTTTCCGGGACAGGGTGGAGGCTACACCTTC

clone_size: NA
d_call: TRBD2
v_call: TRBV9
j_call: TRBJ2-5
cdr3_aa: CASSWGLDHSETQYF
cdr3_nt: TGTGCCAGCAGCTGGGGACTAGATCATTCAGAGACCCAGTACTTC